This T cell receptor (beta chain) came from a study of post-analysis software for immune sequencing data. Findings of the study overall: Relative to controls, patients had five TRBV segments at higher frequency, with TRBV5-6, TRBV5-1 and TRBV20-1 among these. Multiple sclerosis patients had significantly lower normalized Chao1 diversity than controls. Samples made in the same batch grouped tightly together by F measure.

Prepared libraries of TCR beta cDNA carried unique molecular identifiers. A population of 1 to 10 million T cells gave rise to 450,000 to 500,000 cDNA molecules. TCRdb itself ran the PCR reads through MiXCR, one entry per CDR3 protein. The sample yields about 190,000 distinct CDR3 sequences, roughly 28% seen once. As regards this clonotype: Its matching antigen is unknown.

This CDR3 is built from 15 residues. Germline CDR1 SEHNR, CDR2 FQNEAQ (reference sequence). Germline trimming cut 5 bases from V and 7 bases from J; bases unmatched to any gene: 8. The chain recombines TRBV7-9 with TRBJ1-4; 9 nucleotides agree with TRBD1. The TCR sequence derives from a girl aged 2-17 years with multiple sclerosis. The specimen was blood. CDR3 coding DNA: TGTGCCAGCAGCCCGGTCACAGGGGGCGGTGAAAAACTGTTTTTT. It is translated as CASSPVTGGGEKLFF.